This passage covers 22 T cell receptor beta chains from one sample sequenced in a study of OX40 agonist ivuxolimab in advanced cancers. The repertoire was sequenced with immunoSEQ multiplex PCR; TCRdb's copy has only in-frame clones and lacks some. Of about 70,000 clones in the sample, approximately 90% were seen once. The specimen was CD4+ or CD8+ T cells sorted from blood, collected in a trial of the OX40 agonist ivuxolimab. The receptors shown here come from an adult with an advanced solid tumor such as melanoma, head and neck, liver or kidney cancer.

Notes on this clone: This sample includes further DNA sequences coding for the same CDR3. The chain recombines TRBV7-2 with TRBJ2-3; the D is unclear. Germline CDR1 and CDR2: SGHTA and FQGNSA. There are 15 residues in the CDR3. V lost 1 base and J lost 1, with 9 bases in between. For the CDR3, the DNA is TGTGCCAGCAGCTTAGTGGCAGGAGGCACAGATACGCAGTATTTT. Its translation is CASSLVAGGTDTQYF.

By share of the sample, this clone is large. The chain couples TRBV14 to TRBJ2-7; TRBD1 aligns across 9 bases. Germline loops: CDR1 SGHDN, CDR2 FVKESK. J was trimmed by 5 bases and V by 4 bases; bases with no gene match: 9. CDR3 length: 15 amino acids. In DNA, the CDR3 is TGTGCCAGCAGCCTTCACCACGGGACAGGGAACGAGCAGTACTTC. It is translated as CASSLHHGTGNEQYF.

The V and J genes are TRBV11-3 and TRBJ2-3; TRBD1 agrees at 7 bases. Per the germline V gene, CDR1 is SGHNT and CDR2 is YENEEA. Unmatched junction bases numbered 9, after V lost 5 bases and J lost 4 bases. This CDR3 region has 15 residues. CDR3 sequence reads: CASSPARGRADTQYF. The DNA of the CDR3 is TGTGCCAGCAGCCCCGCGAGGGGGCGGGCAGATACGCAGTATTTT. Based on the CDR3 plus reference TRBV11-3 and TRBJ2-3, the full variable domain is EAGVVQSPRYKIIEKKQPVAFWCNPISGHNTLYWYLQNLGQGPELLIRYENEEAVDDSQLPKDRFSAERLKGVDSTLKIQPAELGDSAVYLCASSPARGRADTQYFGPGTRLTVL.

V gene TRBV19 combines with J gene TRBJ2-1; 7 bases fit TRBD1. Germline V lookup: CDR1 LNHDA, CDR2 SQIVND (reference sequence). The CDR3 is made up of 17 amino acids. The V segment lost 6 bases and the J segment 0 bases; nucleotides outside the gene matches: 11. Here the CDR3 reads CASSRTGAVSSYNEQFF. In DNA, the CDR3 is TGTGCCAGTAGCCGAACAGGGGCCGTAAGCTCCTACAATGAGCAGTTCTTC.

J is TRBJ1-2 and V is TRBV28; TRBD1 matches at 9 bases. The CDR3 runs to 16 residues. Germline assignment: CDR1 MDHEN and CDR2 SYDVKM. The trim removed 5 bases at V and 3 bases at J, leaving 10 bases unmatched. The CDR3 is CASSGGQGLPDYGYTF. The CDR3 DNA reads as TGTGCCAGCAGTGGGGGACAGGGCCTCCCGGACTATGGCTACACCTTC.

The chain has TRBV5-6 and TRBJ2-1, with D unresolved. The CDR3 is made up of 15 amino acids. The V gene's germline CDR1 is SGHDT and CDR2 YYEEEE. V shed 2 bases and J shed 2 bases, with 11 bases lying between them. The DNA of the CDR3 is TGTGCCAGCAGCTTCGGTTCCCCCGCCTACAATGAGCAGTTCTTC. It codes for CASSFGSPAYNEQFF.

The rearrangement uses TRBV28 and TRBJ2-7, with 8 bases lining up with TRBD1. CDR1 and CDR2 (germline): MDHEN, SYDVKM. This CDR3 spans 15 amino acids. With 6 bases clipped from V and 3 bases from J, the junction kept 10 bases outside the gene matches. The CDR3: CASSTRDRSGYEQYF. CDR3 DNA: TGTGCCAGCAGCACACGGGACAGGTCGGGCTACGAGCAGTACTTC.

This chain uses TRBV28 with TRBJ1-1; D gene unclear. The CDR3 loop spans 12 amino acids. Trimming took 4 bases from V and 6 from J, leaving 9 bases between them. Germline lookup yields CDR1 MDHEN and CDR2 SYDVKM. The chain's CDR3 is CASSSLVSEAFF. CDR3 DNA sequence: TGTGCCAGCAGTTCTCTAGTCTCTGAAGCTTTCTTT.

V gene TRBV9 combines with J gene TRBJ1-5; D unclear. Germline CDR1 SGDLS, CDR2 YYNGEE. The CDR3 contains 14 residues. With 4 bases removed from V and 0 bases from J, the gap between germline ends came to 8 bases. CDR3 bases: TGTGCCAGCAGCCCACTAGGTAGCAATCAGCCCCAGCATTTT. It codes for CASSPLGSNQPQHF.

This chain links TRBV6-5 with TRBJ2-7, with D possibly matching TRBD2 (5 bases). The CDR3 totals 13 residues. In germline, CDR1 is MNHEY, CDR2 SVGAGI. The V end lost 6 bases, the J end lost 5 bases, and 14 bases lay between the germline ends. The chain's CDR3 is CASREDTGNEQYF. Written as DNA, the CDR3 is TGTGCCAGCAGAGAAGATACGGGGAACGAGCAGTACTTC.

The CDR3 reads CASSDRGVPYRTF. CDR3 sequence (DNA): TGTGCCAGCAGTGACAGGGGGGTCCCCTATCGCACCTTC. The chain carries TRBV2 and TRBJ1-2, with 7 bases fitting TRBD1. Germline V gene data show CDR1 as SNHLY and CDR2 as FYNNEI. The ends lost 3 bases at V and 13 bases at J; junction bases unmatched: 11. This CDR3 contains 13 residues.

The chain joins TRBV6-1 to TRBJ1-4; 9 bases are a match to TRBD1. Germline loops: CDR1 MNHNS, CDR2 SASEGT. This CDR3 spans 14 amino acids. Losses at the gene ends were 4 bases for V and 8 bases for J; bases not matched to a gene: 5. The CDR3 spells CASSGTGGYEKLFF. The CDR3 DNA follows: TGTGCCAGCAGTGGAACAGGGGGCTACGAAAAACTGTTTTTT.

This chain connects TRBV7-7 to TRBJ2-1, with 8 positions matching TRBD2. The CDR3 has 15 amino acids. From germline, CDR1 is SSHAT and CDR2 FNYEAQ (reference sequence). J lost 7 bases, V lost 3 bases, and 8 bases had no gene match. The CDR3 region is CASSLSGSLENEQFF. For the CDR3, the DNA is TGTGCCAGCAGCTTGAGCGGGAGTCTGGAAAATGAGCAGTTCTTC.

This chain joins TRBV6-5 and TRBJ2-5; 10 bases are shared with TRBD2. The ends lost 4 bases at V and 5 bases at J; junction bases unmatched: 10. The germline gives CDR1 MNHEY, CDR2 SVGAGI. The CDR3 is 16 residues long. The CDR3 bases are TGTGCCAGCAGTTCCGGGCTAGCGGGGGCGGAGGAGACCCAGTACTTC. Protein: CASSSGLAGAEETQYF.

J is TRBJ2-1 and V is TRBV7-2; D tentatively fits TRBD1 or TRBD2 (5 bases each). This CDR3 spans 15 amino acids. The germline V gene encodes CDR1 SGHTA and CDR2 FQGNSA. Trimming took 4 bases from V and 1 from J, leaving 11 bases between them. The CDR3 sequence is CASSYQGVSYNEQFF. In DNA, the CDR3 is TGTGCCAGCAGCTACCAGGGAGTATCCTACAATGAGCAGTTCTTC.

J is TRBJ2-2 and V is TRBV5-4; D not certain. The CDR3 extends over 14 amino acids. Trimming cost V 3 bases and J 2 bases, with 8 bases left between them. Looked up from germline, CDR1 is SGHNT and CDR2 is YYREEE (reference sequence). CDR3 residues: CASSSRINTGELFF. In nucleotides, the CDR3 is TGTGCCAGCAGCTCCCGGATCAACACCGGGGAGCTGTTTTTT.

This chain connects TRBV9 to TRBJ1-4, with a possible D match to TRBD1 (5 bases). Trimming removed 4 bases at V and 8 bases at J, with 12 bases between. The CDR3 consists of 13 residues. The germline CDR1 and CDR2 sequences are SGDLS and YYNGEE. Here the CDR3 DNA reads TGTGCCAGCAGCAACCAGGGAGACGAAAAACTGTTTTTT. Translating gives CASSNQGDEKLFF.

On this clone: At one boundary the junction diverges from the germline segment, which might be a read error. V is TRBV6-6 and J is TRBJ1-2; a possible D gene is TRBD1 (6 bases). Germline V gene lookup returns CDR1 MNHNY and CDR2 SVGAGI (reference sequence). This CDR3 spans 14 amino acids. The CDR3 DNA sequence: TGTGCCAGCAGTTTCCGGACAGCCGCCTATGGCCACACCTTC. It yields the protein CASSFRTAAYGHTF.

This clone was seen more than once but under ten times. The V gene is TRBV10-3, the J gene TRBJ2-3; no firm D call. CDR1 ENHRY and CDR2 SYGVKD come from the germline V gene. The CDR3 runs to 17 residues. Trimming took 2 bases from V and 2 from J, leaving 17 bases between them. The CDR3 DNA is TGTGCCATCAGTGAGGGTCAGGCCCCCGGATACACAGATACGCAGTATTTT. It yields the protein CAISEGQAPGYTDTQYF.

CDR3 in amino acids: CASSLNSGVNTEAFF. The CDR3 DNA follows: TGTGCCAGCAGCTTAAACTCGGGGGTGAACACTGAAGCTTTCTTT. The chain carries TRBV7-9 and TRBJ1-1, with D possibly being TRBD1 (5 bases). Germline V gene lookup returns CDR1 SEHNR and CDR2 FQNEAQ (reference sequence). This CDR3 spans 15 amino acids. V was trimmed by 2 bases and J by 0 bases, leaving 10 bases between them.

The V and J genes are TRBV7-3 and TRBJ2-7; 7 bases line up with TRBD1. J lost 4 bases, V lost 5 bases, and 5 bases had no gene match. This CDR3 region has 13 residues. From germline, CDR1 is SGHTA and CDR2 FQGTGA. CDR3 sequence reads: CASSPSTGYEQYF. CDR3 bases: TGTGCCAGCAGCCCCTCGACAGGGTACGAGCAGTACTTC.

The chain couples TRBV7-2 to TRBJ2-5; TRBD1 matches 10 bases. Germline V gene lookup returns CDR1 SGHTA and CDR2 FQGNSA. There are 14 residues in the CDR3. V lost 5 bases to trimming and J lost 4 bases; unmatched junction nucleotides: 4. CDR3 coding DNA: TGTGCCAGCAGCGGGACAGGGGTCACAGAGACCCAGTACTTC. Translation: CASSGTGVTETQYF.